The present T cell receptor (beta chain) was sequenced within a study of blood T cell repertoires in COVID-19. Looking at the study overall: Acute-phase and convalescent COVID-19 samples originated in the United States, Italy and Spain. PBMCs, B-cell-depleted T cells, or T cells provided the cDNA or gDNA that made up the material.

The CDR3 has 12 residues. The V end was cut by 3 bases, the J end by 0 bases, with 2 bases between. Authors' methods: Amplification from reference gene primers served as the basis for estimated nucleated cell counts. Some clones are missing from TCRdb's copy, which holds only in-frame ones; the method was immunoSEQ multiplex PCR. For V, J and clone size, that table is used; D and trimming come from the DNA. Of about 78,000 clones listed, about 89% are singletons. Sequenced material: peripheral blood. The V call is TRBV12-3 or TRBV12-4, the J call TRBJ2-5, with D unclear. This sequence was found in a woman aged 55-75 years with acute or convalescent COVID-19. The CDR3 DNA sequence: TGTGCCAGCAGTTTCAACCAAGAGACCCAGTACTTC. Its protein is CASSFNQETQYF.